The rows below give T cell receptor beta chains drawn from one sample of a study of shared clonotypes between healthy human individuals. The assay was immunoSEQ multiplex PCR, and TCRdb's table has in-frame clones only and misses some. The sample has millions of clones; roughly 95% are singletons. Sequencing was performed on naive CD4+ T cells sorted from blood. These TCRs come from a man between 18 and 35 years old in good health. Each CDR3 is given with its conserved first and last residue. Fields, in order: clone size, J gene, V gene, D gene, CDR3 DNA, CDR3 protein. D genes are given only for firm matches. Not every row has a clone size; where given, it reads once, few, many or a size class.

- | TRBJ2-1 | TRBV4-2 | TRBD2 | TGTGCCAGCAGCCAACCCTTAGCGGGGCGAAGCTCCTACAATGAGCAGTTCTTC | CASSQPLAGRSSYNEQFF
- | TRBJ2-5 | TRBV11-2 | TRBD2 | TGTGCCAGCAGACTACTAGCGGGGGAGACCCAGTACTTC | CASRLLAGETQYF
once | TRBJ2-5 | TRBV29-1 | - | TGCAGCGTGCCCACCAGTATTGCGACCCAGTACTTC | CSVPTSIATQYF
- | TRBJ1-2 | TRBV5-5 | TRBD1 | TGTGCCAGCAGCCGTGACAGGGGCCAAGGAGACTATGGCTACACCTTC | CASSRDRGQGDYGYTF
- | TRBJ2-7 | TRBV2 | - | TGTGCCAGCAAGGCCGATACCTACGAGCAGTACTTC | CASKADTYEQYF
- | TRBJ2-1 | TRBV6-4 | TRBD2 | TGTGCCAGCACTTTGACTAGCGGGGAGGGTGAGCAGTTCTTC | CASTLTSGEGEQFF
- | TRBJ1-1 | TRBV10-3 | - | TGTGCCATCAGTGAAGGGGCAGGGAGCGACACTGAAGCTTTCTTT | CAISEGAGSDTEAFF
- | TRBJ2-7 | TRBV4-1 | TRBD1 | TGCGCCAGCAGCCGGACAGGAGTCTACGAGCAGTACTTC | CASSRTGVYEQYF
once | TRBJ1-1 | TRBV4-3 | - | TGCGCCAGCAGCCTCACAGGCAACACTGAAGCTTTCTTT | CASSLTGNTEAFF
- | TRBJ1-2 | TRBV18 | - | TGTGCCAGCTCGCCGGAACAGGGAATCTATGGCTACACCTTC | CASSPEQGIYGYTF
- | TRBJ2-1 | TRBV7-9 | TRBD2 | TGTGCCAGCAGACCCAGCGGGGGCACCAATGAGCAGTTCTTC | CASRPSGGTNEQFF
- | TRBJ1-2 | TRBV30 | - | TGTGCCTGGAACGCTCAGGGATCTGTCTACACCTTC | CAWNAQGSVYTF
- | TRBJ2-7 | TRBV9 | - | TGTGCCAGCGCCCGGGCACCTGTTTCCTACGAGCAGTACTTC | CASARAPVSYEQYF
- | TRBJ1-2 | TRBV2 | - | TGTGCCAGCAGTGGGGAACAGGGTAGTGGCTACACCTTC | CASSGEQGSGYTF
- | TRBJ1-2 | TRBV6-5 | - | TGTGCCAGCAGCTTTGATCGACAGTCCTATGGCTACACCTTC | CASSFDRQSYGYTF
- | TRBJ2-6 | TRBV6-5 | - | TGTGCCAGCAGCCAGGCCTCTGGGGCCAACGTCCTGACTTTC | CASSQASGANVLTF
- | TRBJ1-2 | TRBV28 | - | TGTGCCAGCATCTTAGGGGGGAACGCTAACTATGGCTACACCTTC | CASILGGNANYGYTF
once | TRBJ1-1 | TRBV29-1 | TRBD1 | TGCAGCGCTGACAGGGGGCGAAACACTGAAGCTTTCTTT | CSADRGRNTEAFF
- | TRBJ2-2 | TRBV18 | TRBD2 | TGTGCCAGCTCAAATCCTAGCGGGTCGAACACCGGGGAGCTGTTTTTT | CASSNPSGSNTGELFF
- | TRBJ2-5 | TRBV5-6 | - | TGTGCCAGCAGCAGTACGGGCCGGCCGCAAGAGACCCAGTACTTC | CASSSTGRPQETQYF
few | TRBJ2-2 | TRBV19 | TRBD2 | TGTGCCAGTAGTATACAGGCGGGACTAGCGCCGAACACCGGGGAGCTGTTTTTT | CASSIQAGLAPNTGELFF
- | TRBJ1-5 | TRBV10-3 | - | TGTGCCATCAGTGAGCAAGGTCGGCCGAGCAATCAGCCCCAGCATTTT | CAISEQGRPSNQPQHF
- | TRBJ2-7 | TRBV11-2 | - | TGTGCCAGCAGGCATTCCGGGACTCTCTCCTACGAGCAGTACTTC | CASRHSGTLSYEQYF
- | TRBJ2-3 | TRBV7-7 | TRBD2 | TGTGCTAGCAGCCCAGCGAGAGCGGGACCAGATACGCAGTATTTT | CASSPARAGPDTQYF
- | TRBJ1-4 | TRBV5-1 | - | TGCGCCAGCAGCTGGGACCCGTTGGGAGAAAAACTGTTTTTT | CASSWDPLGEKLFF
few | TRBJ1-6 | TRBV7-9 | - | TGTGCCAGCCAGGGCCAGGCTGGGGATTCACCCCTCCACTTT | CASQGQAGDSPLHF
- | TRBJ1-1 | TRBV18 | - | TGTGCCAGCTCACGGAGGGGGGACCTCGGCACTGAAGCTTTCTTT | CASSRRGDLGTEAFF
- | TRBJ2-3 | TRBV25-1 | - | TGTGCCAGCAGTGATGGTCCCCAACCCACAGATACGCAGTATTTT | CASSDGPQPTDTQYF
- | TRBJ2-5 | TRBV14 | - | TGTGCCAGCAACACAGGGATTCGGGGGAAAGAGACCCAGTACTTC | CASNTGIRGKETQYF
- | TRBJ1-1 | TRBV11-2 | - | TGTGCCAGCAGCCTTGGGACCGACACTGAAGCTTTCTTT | CASSLGTDTEAFF
once | TRBJ2-5 | TRBV6-7 | - | TGTGCCAGCAGTTACTTCCAGACAGACCAAGAGACCCAGTACTTC | CASSYFQTDQETQYF
- | TRBJ1-5 | TRBV28 | - | TGTGCCAGCACACAGGGTACGTATCAGCCCCAGCATTTT | CASTQGTYQPQHF
- | TRBJ2-7 | TRBV6-1 | - | TGTGCCAGCAGTGAAGTTCTATGGGGGACGAGAAGTGAGCAGTACTTC | CASSEVLWGTRSEQYF
- | TRBJ2-7 | TRBV19 | TRBD2 | TGTGCCAGCAGGACTAGCGGGACTGGAGAGCAGTACTTC | CASRTSGTGEQYF
- | TRBJ1-2 | TRBV18 | - | TGTGCCAGCTCAACCGGCGGGACGGTGAACTATGGCTACACCTTC | CASSTGGTVNYGYTF
once | TRBJ1-1 | TRBV28 | - | TGTGCCAGCACCCAGACCGTGAACACTGAAGCTTTCTTT | CASTQTVNTEAFF
many | TRBJ2-1 | TRBV18 | TRBD1 | TGTGCCAGCTCACCCGACAGGGATCGGGGTGAGCAGTTCTTC | CASSPDRDRGEQFF
- | TRBJ1-1 | TRBV2 | TRBD1 | TGTGCCATCCACAAAGGGGGCTTCGCTGAAGCTTTCTTT | CAIHKGGFAEAFF
- | TRBJ2-7 | TRBV19 | - | TGTGCCAGTAGTGGTTACGCTGAGCAGTACTTC | CASSGYAEQYF
- | TRBJ2-7 | TRBV28 | TRBD2 | TGTGCCAGCAGTTCCGGGACTAGCTTCTACGAGCAGTACTTC | CASSSGTSFYEQYF
- | TRBJ1-1 | TRBV6-6 | - | TGTGCCAGCAGCCCCGTTCGAAGGGAAGCTTTCTTT | CASSPVRREAFF
- | TRBJ1-1 | TRBV7-9 | - | TGTGCCAGCAGCTTAGCCGCGGTGAACACTGAAGCTTTCTTT | CASSLAAVNTEAFF